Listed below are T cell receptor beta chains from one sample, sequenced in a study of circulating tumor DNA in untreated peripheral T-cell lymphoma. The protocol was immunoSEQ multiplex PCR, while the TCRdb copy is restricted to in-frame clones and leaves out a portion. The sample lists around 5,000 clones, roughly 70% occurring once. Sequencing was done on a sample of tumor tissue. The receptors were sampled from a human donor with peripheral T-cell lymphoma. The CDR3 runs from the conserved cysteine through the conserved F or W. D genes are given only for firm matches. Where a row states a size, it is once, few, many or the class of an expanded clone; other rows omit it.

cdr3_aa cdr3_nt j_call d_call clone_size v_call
CASSEAVGGDQPQHF TGTGCCAGCAGTGAAGCGGTGGGGGGTGACCAGCCCCAGCATTTT TRBJ1-5 . . TRBV6-1
CASSLLEGDNEQFF TGTGCCAGCAGCCTCTTGGAAGGGGACAATGAGCAGTTCTTC TRBJ2-1 . . TRBV6-7
CASSDRRRNTGELFF TGTGCCAGCAGTGATCGGCGGAGGAACACCGGGGAGCTGTTTTTT TRBJ2-2 . once TRBV25-1
CASSLGTSGQETQYF TGTGCCAGCAGCTTAGGGACTAGCGGCCAAGAGACCCAGTACTTC TRBJ2-5 TRBD2 . TRBV7-4
CASSYIGGGNTEAFF TGTGCCAGCAGTTATATCGGTGGCGGGAACACTGAAGCTTTCTTT TRBJ1-1 . . TRBV6-8
CASSTGTSGSRWELFF TGTGCCAGCAGTACCGGGACTAGCGGGAGTAGGTGGGAGCTGTTTTTT TRBJ2-2 TRBD2 few TRBV28
CASSQDWNTEAFF TGTGCCAGCAGCCAAGACTGGAACACTGAAGCTTTCTTT TRBJ1-1 . . TRBV14
CATSRAGSRASAFF TGTGCCACCAGCAGGGCCGGGTCTCGGGCATCAGCTTTCTTT TRBJ1-1 . . TRBV15
CASSMVIPPAHEQYF TGTGCCAGCAGTATGGTAATTCCCCCAGCCCACGAGCAGTACTTC TRBJ2-7 . . TRBV28
CASSRDRDTDTQYF TGTGCCAGCAGCCGGGACAGGGACACAGATACGCAGTATTTT TRBJ2-3 TRBD1 . TRBV6-8
CASSIGGDIQYF TGTGCCAGTAGTATCGGGGGCGACATTCAGTACTTC TRBJ2-4 . few TRBV19
CSVGDIKYNEQFF TGCAGCGTTGGGGACATCAAATACAATGAGCAGTTCTTC TRBJ2-1 . . TRBV29-1
CASSMVASPWSNTQYF TGTGCCAGTAGTATGGTGGCTAGTCCCTGGTCTAATACGCAGTATTTT TRBJ2-3 . . TRBV19
CAISRDRIYTGELFF TGTGCCATCAGCCGGGACAGAATATACACCGGGGAGCTGTTTTTT TRBJ2-2 TRBD1 few TRBV6-8
CASSLSSGSRTDTQYF TGTGCCAGCTCACTTTCAAGCGGGAGTCGCACAGATACGCAGTATTTT TRBJ2-3 TRBD2 . TRBV18
CASSLEQGAADTQYF TGCGCCAGCAGCTTGGAACAGGGGGCTGCAGATACGCAGTATTTT TRBJ2-3 TRBD1 . TRBV5-1
CASSRREFADTQYF TGTGCCAGTAGCCGGCGGGAGTTCGCAGATACGCAGTATTTT TRBJ2-3 TRBD2 few TRBV19
CASSPKDKGTLYGYTF TGCGCCAGCAGCCCGAAAGACAAGGGTACCCTTTATGGGTACACCTTC TRBJ1-2 . . TRBV23-1
CASTGYGMNTEAFF TGTGCCAGTACAGGGTACGGGATGAACACTGAAGCTTTCTTT TRBJ1-1 . . TRBV19
CASSSPGSGYTF TGTGCCAGCAGTTCTCCGGGGAGCGGCTACACCTTC TRBJ1-2 . . TRBV28
CASRGGNRVSGELFF TGTGCCAGCAGGGGTGGAAACCGGGTCAGCGGGGAGCTGTTTTTT TRBJ2-2 . . TRBV28
CASDQSGTGNYGYTF TGTGCCAGTGACCAATCGGGGACAGGGAACTATGGCTACACCTTC TRBJ1-2 TRBD1 . TRBV10-3
CASSLGSGRTYEQYF TGTGCCAGCAGCTTAGGCTCGGGCAGAACCTACGAGCAGTACTTC TRBJ2-7 . . TRBV9
CASSLRQGATDTQYF TGTGCCAGCAGCTTAAGACAGGGGGCGACTGATACGCAGTATTTT TRBJ2-3 TRBD1 few TRBV11-3
CASSILNRGRTEAFF TGTGCCAGTAGTATATTAAACAGGGGAAGGACTGAAGCTTTCTTT TRBJ1-1 TRBD1 . TRBV19
CASSFNRGGSGELFF TGTGCCAGCAGCTTCAACAGGGGAGGTTCCGGGGAGCTGTTTTTT TRBJ2-2 . few TRBV11-3
CASSYRQGVDTQYF TGTGCCAGCAGTTACAGGCAGGGGGTTGATACGCAGTATTTT TRBJ2-3 TRBD1 . TRBV6-8
CASNTRVPDNEQFF TGTGCCAGCAACACTCGGGTACCGGACAATGAGCAGTTCTTC TRBJ2-1 . . TRBV6-4
CASSYGGTTSYEQYF TGTGCCAGCAGCTATGGGGGTACGACGTCGTACGAGCAGTACTTC TRBJ2-7 . . TRBV11-3
CASSLAGTEETQYF TGTGCCAGTAGTCTAGCGGGGACTGAAGAGACCCAGTACTTC TRBJ2-5 TRBD2 . TRBV19
CASSIDTSGRVETQYF TGTGCCAGTAGTATAGATACTAGCGGGAGGGTAGAGACCCAGTACTTC TRBJ2-5 TRBD2 . TRBV19
CSVAGSGSYEQYF TGCAGCGTCGCAGGGTCGGGGTCCTACGAGCAGTACTTC TRBJ2-7 . . TRBV29-1
CASSSHGQYEQYF TGTGCCAGCAGCTCCCACGGGCAATACGAGCAGTACTTC TRBJ2-7 . . TRBV6-8
CAWSVLGYTEAFF TGTGCCTGGAGTGTTTTGGGGTACACTGAAGCTTTCTTT TRBJ1-1 . few TRBV30
CASSYDNYGYTF TGTGCCAGCTCCTACGATAACTATGGCTACACCTTC TRBJ1-2 . . TRBV18
CAWSESGAVWGYTF TGTGCCTGGAGTGAGTCAGGCGCCGTCTGGGGCTACACCTTC TRBJ1-2 . few TRBV30
CASSSPFGSYNEQFF TGTGCCAGCAGTTCCCCTTTTGGGTCCTACAATGAGCAGTTCTTC TRBJ2-1 . few TRBV28
CASSRGLAETYEQYF TGTGCCAGCAGCCGGGGACTAGCGGAGACCTACGAGCAGTACTTC TRBJ2-7 TRBD2 . TRBV6-8
CASTDRAYQETQYF TGTGCCAGTACTGACAGGGCGTACCAAGAGACCCAGTACTTC TRBJ2-5 . . TRBV12-2
CASSIIPGETDTQYF TGTGCCAGTAGTATAATTCCAGGGGAGACAGATACGCAGTATTTT TRBJ2-3 . . TRBV19
CASRPDRGGQPQHF TGTGCCAGTCGACCCGACAGGGGTGGTCAGCCCCAGCATTTT TRBJ1-5 TRBD1 . TRBV19
CASSIGLGNQPQHF TGTGCCAGCAGTATCGGTTTAGGCAATCAGCCCCAGCATTTT TRBJ1-5 . . TRBV28
CASSNRQPSYGYTF TGTGCCAGTAGTAATCGGCAGCCAAGCTATGGCTACACCTTC TRBJ1-2 . . TRBV19